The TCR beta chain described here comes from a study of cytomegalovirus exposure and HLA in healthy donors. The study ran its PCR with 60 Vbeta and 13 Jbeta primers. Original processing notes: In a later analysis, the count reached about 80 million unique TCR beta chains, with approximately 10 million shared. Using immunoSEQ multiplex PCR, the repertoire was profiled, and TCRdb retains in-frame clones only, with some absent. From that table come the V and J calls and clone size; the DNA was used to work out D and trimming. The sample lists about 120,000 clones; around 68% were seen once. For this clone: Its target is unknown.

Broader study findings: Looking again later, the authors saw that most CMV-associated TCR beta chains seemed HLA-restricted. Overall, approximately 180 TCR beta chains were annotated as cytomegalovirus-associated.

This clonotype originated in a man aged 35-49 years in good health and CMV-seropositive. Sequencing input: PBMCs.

CDR3 protein: CASSLNGEQYF. CDR3 nucleotides: TGTGCCAGCAGCTTAAACGGCGAGCAGTACTTC. The chain joins TRBV7-9 to TRBJ2-7; D is ambiguous. CDR1 is SEHNR, CDR2 FQNEAQ, per germline (reference sequence). This CDR3 comprises 11 residues. Between the trimmed V and J ends, which lost 2 bases and 6 bases, there was a span of 5 bases.